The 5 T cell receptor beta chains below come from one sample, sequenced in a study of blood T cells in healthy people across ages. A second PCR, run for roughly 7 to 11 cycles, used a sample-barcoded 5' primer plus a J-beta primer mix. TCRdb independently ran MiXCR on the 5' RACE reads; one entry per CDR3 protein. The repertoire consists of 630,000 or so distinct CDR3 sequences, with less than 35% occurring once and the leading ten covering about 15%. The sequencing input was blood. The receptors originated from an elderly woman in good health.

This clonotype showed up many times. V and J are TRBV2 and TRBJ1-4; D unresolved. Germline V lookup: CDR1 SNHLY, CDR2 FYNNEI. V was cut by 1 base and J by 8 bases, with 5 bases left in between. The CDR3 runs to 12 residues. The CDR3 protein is CASSEGREKLFF. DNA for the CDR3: TGTGCCAGCAGTGAAGGGAGGGAAAAACTGTTTTTT.

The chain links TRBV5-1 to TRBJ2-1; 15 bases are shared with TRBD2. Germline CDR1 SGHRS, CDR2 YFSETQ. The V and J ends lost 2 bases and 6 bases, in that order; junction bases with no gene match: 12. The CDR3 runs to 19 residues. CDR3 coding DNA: TGCGCCAGCAGCTTCTCGCTTCTCGGACTAGCGGGGGGGCCCAATGAGCAGTTCTTC. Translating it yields CASSFSLLGLAGGPNEQFF.

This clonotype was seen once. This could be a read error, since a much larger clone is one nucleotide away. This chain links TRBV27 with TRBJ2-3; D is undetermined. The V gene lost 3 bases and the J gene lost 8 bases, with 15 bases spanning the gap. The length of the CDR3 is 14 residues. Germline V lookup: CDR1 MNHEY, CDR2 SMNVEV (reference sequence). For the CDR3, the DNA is TGTGCCAGCAGTTTTGCCCGGGCCCCGGGTACGCAGTATTTT. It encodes CASSFARAPGTQYF.

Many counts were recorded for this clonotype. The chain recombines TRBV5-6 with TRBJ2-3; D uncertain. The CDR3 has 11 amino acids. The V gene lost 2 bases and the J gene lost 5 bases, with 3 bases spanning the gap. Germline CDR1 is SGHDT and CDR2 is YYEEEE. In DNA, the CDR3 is TGTGCCAGCAGCTTCGAAGATACGCAGTATTTT. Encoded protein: CASSFEDTQYF.

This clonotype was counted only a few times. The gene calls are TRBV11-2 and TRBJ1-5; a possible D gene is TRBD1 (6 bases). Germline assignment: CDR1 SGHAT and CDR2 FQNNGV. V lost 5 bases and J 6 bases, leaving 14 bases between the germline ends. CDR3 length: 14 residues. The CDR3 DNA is TGTGCCAGCAGCCCCGGGGGCGATGGTCAGCCCCAGCATTTT. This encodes CASSPGGDGQPQHF.